This T cell receptor beta chain appears in the sequencing data of a study of shared clonotypes between healthy human individuals. Repertoires were generated with immunoSEQ multiplex PCR, while TCRdb's copy carries only in-frame clones and drops some. The profile shows 2 million to 2.5 million clones, approximately 95% of them singletons. Worth noting for this clone: Other nucleotide sequences from this sample produce the same CDR3.

V was trimmed by 2 bases and J by 7 bases, leaving 9 bases between them. The CDR3 loop spans 12 amino acids. Germline V CDR1 and CDR2: MDHEN, SYDVKM. The sequence derives from a man younger than 30 in good health. Some clones in this sample may be carry-over from other donors' samples. The source material was naive CD4+ T cells from PBMCs. The subset: CD45RA+ positively selected. This chain uses TRBV28 with TRBJ2-7; no firm D call. The CDR3 here is CASSLGGLEQYF. CDR3 DNA: TGTGCCAGCAGTTTAGGTGGGTTAGAGCAGTACTTC.